The next 18 T cell receptor beta chains were all read from a single sample in a study of blood T cell repertoires in COVID-19. TCRdb keeps only in-frame clones here, not all; method: immunoSEQ multiplex PCR. This sample has under 350,000 clones; roughly 91% occur once, and the top ten carry roughly 4.8%. Sequences were obtained from peripheral blood. Source of these receptors: a man between 40 and 49 years old with acute or convalescent COVID-19.

The V gene is TRBV7-2, the J gene TRBJ1-2; TRBD1 aligns across 7 bases. Germline lookup yields CDR1 SGHTA and CDR2 FQGNSA. The CDR3 is 15 amino acids. With 4 bases clipped from V and 8 bases from J, the junction kept 13 bases outside the gene matches. Here the CDR3 DNA reads TGTGCCAGCAGCTCGGCGGGACAGCCACTTAAGGGCTACACCTTC. Protein: CASSSAGQPLKGYTF. Using reference TRBV7-2 and TRBJ1-2 for the parts outside the CDR3, the full variable domain is GAGVSQSPSNKVTEKGKDVELRCDPISGHTALYWYRQSLGQGLEFLIYFQGNSAPDKSGLPSDRFSAERTGGSVSTLTIQRTQQEDSAVYLCASSSAGQPLKGYTFGSGTRLTVV.

In the case of this clone: The same CDR3 also results from other DNA sequences found in this sample. The rearrangement uses TRBV6-4 and TRBJ1-5, with D possibly being TRBD1 (5 bases). Germline CDR1 MRHNA, CDR2 SNTAGT. V gave up 3 bases and J gave up 2 bases, with 5 bases separating them. The CDR3 length is 13 residues. This CDR3 is CASSEQGNQPQHF. The CDR3 nucleotides read TGTGCCAGCAGTGAACAGGGCAATCAGCCCCAGCATTTT.

This clone was detected once. V and J are TRBV12-5 and TRBJ2-1; D is ambiguous. The V end lost 1 base, the J end lost 8 bases, and 12 bases lay between the germline ends. CDR1 and CDR2 from the germline V gene are LGHNT and FRNRAP. The CDR3 runs 14 residues. CDR3 region: CASGLAGWADEQFF. The CDR3 DNA reads as TGTGCTAGTGGTTTGGCCGGTTGGGCCGATGAGCAGTTCTTC.

The chain couples TRBV5-4 to TRBJ1-3, with a tentative D call TRBD1 (5 bases). The germline gives CDR1 SGHNT, CDR2 YYREEE (reference sequence). The CDR3 is 16 amino acids. V was cut by 4 bases and J by 0 bases, with 14 bases left in between. CDR3 region: CASSQGGMSSGNTIYF. The CDR3 coding sequence is TGTGCCAGCAGCCAGGGAGGCATGAGCTCTGGAAACACCATATATTTT.

The chain recombines TRBV3-1 (or the pseudogene TRBV3-2) with TRBJ2-3; 10 nucleotides line up with TRBD2. Germline CDR1 LGHDT, CDR2 YNNKEL (reference sequence). J gave up 4 bases and V 4 bases, and 5 bases lay outside the gene matches. This CDR3 spans 15 amino acids. The CDR3 DNA follows: TGTGCCAGCAGCCTAAAGCGGGGGGGCCCAGATACGCAGTATTTT. It translates to CASSLKRGGPDTQYF.

V usage is TRBV27 and J usage is TRBJ2-7; maybe TRBD1 (7 bases). V shed 5 bases and J shed 1 base, with 12 bases lying between them. Germline lookup yields CDR1 MNHEY and CDR2 SMNVEV (reference sequence). The CDR3 length is 14 residues. In nucleotides, the CDR3 is TGTGCCAGCAGTGCGGGACAGTCTTCCTACGAGCAGTACTTC. Protein product: CASSAGQSSYEQYF.

This chain uses TRBV30 with TRBJ2-7; weak D call: TRBD1 (6 bases). This CDR3 spans 13 amino acids. V was clipped by 4 bases and J by 6 bases, with 16 bases between them. Germline values: CDR1 GTSNPN, CDR2 SVGIG (reference sequence). The CDR3 nucleotides read TGTGCCTGGAACCCACAGGGAAGGAGCGAGCAGTACTTC. It specifies CAWNPQGRSEQYF.

This clone was counted once. The chain is built from TRBV29-1 and TRBJ1-1; 8 bases are shared with TRBD1. CDR1 is SQVTM and CDR2 is ANQGSEA in the germline V gene. This CDR3 region has 15 residues. Trimming took 4 bases from V and 3 from J; bases not matched to a gene: 10. CDR3 loop: CSVAPTTGADTEAFF. The CDR3 nucleotides are TGCAGCGTTGCCCCGACGACAGGGGCGGACACTGAAGCTTTCTTT. Based on the CDR3 plus reference TRBV29-1 and TRBJ1-1, the full variable domain is SAVISQKPSRDICQRGTSLTIQCQVDSQVTMMFWYRQQPGQSLTLIATANQGSEATYESGFVIDKFPISRPNLTFSTLTVSNMSPEDSSIYLCSVAPTTGADTEAFFGQGTRLTVV.

This chain uses TRBV30 with TRBJ1-2; D is perhaps TRBD1 (6 bases). Germline CDR1 and CDR2: GTSNPN and SVGIG (reference sequence). The CDR3 has 14 amino acids. V lost 0 bases and J lost 3, with 11 bases in between. CDR3 sequence: CAWSVRGYDYGYTF. The CDR3 DNA reads as TGTGCCTGGAGTGTAAGGGGGTATGACTATGGCTACACCTTC.

The genes are TRBV3-1 (or the pseudogene TRBV3-2) and TRBJ1-4; the D gene is possibly TRBD1 (6 bases). The CDR3 has 15 amino acids. V lost 4 bases and J 5 bases, leaving 14 bases between the germline ends. Germline V lookup: CDR1 LGHDT, CDR2 YNNKEL (reference sequence). The CDR3 loop is CASSPGQRRNEKLFF. CDR3 nucleotides: TGTGCCAGCAGCCCCGGACAGAGAAGAAATGAAAAACTGTTTTTT.

This chain uses TRBV9 with TRBJ2-2; D gene uncertain. Germline V gene lookup returns CDR1 SGDLS and CDR2 YYNGEE. The ends were cut back, 0 bases at V and 1 base at J, with 19 bases in the middle. The CDR3 runs 19 residues. CDR3 in DNA: TGTGCCAGCAGCGTAGTGGGTTTCCGACACCCAATGAACACCGGGGAGCTGTTTTTT. This gives the protein CASSVVGFRHPMNTGELFF.

The rearrangement uses TRBV6-6 and TRBJ2-7; the match to TRBD2 covers 9 bases. The length of the CDR3 is 15 residues. The germline CDR1 and CDR2 sequences are MNHNY and SVGAGI (reference sequence). The V and J ends lost 3 bases and 1 base, in that order; junction bases with no gene match: 4. The CDR3 region has the DNA TGTGCCAGCAGTTATGGCGGGGGGGCTTCCTACGAGCAGTACTTC. Its translation: CASSYGGGASYEQYF.

This chain connects TRBV20-1 to TRBJ1-2; no firm D call. The germline gives CDR1 DFQATT, CDR2 SNEGSKA (reference sequence). This CDR3 is 10 amino acids long. Trimming pared 4 bases from V and 3 bases from J, leaving 3 bases between. CDR3 sequence (DNA): TGCAGTGCTACGGACTATGGCTACACCTTC. It encodes CSATDYGYTF.

The rearrangement links TRBV7-3 to TRBJ2-3, with D possibly matching TRBD2 (6 bases). The germline V gene encodes CDR1 SGHTA and CDR2 FQGTGA. V lost 2 bases, J lost 0 bases, and 6 bases lay in between. This CDR3 region has 14 residues. The CDR3 here is CASSLGTSTDTQYF. CDR3 DNA: TGTGCCAGCAGCTTAGGGACTAGCACAGATACGCAGTATTTT.

The chain carries TRBV19 and TRBJ1-2; 8 bases align to TRBD1. This CDR3 has 14 amino acids. V was clipped by 7 bases and J by 8 bases; unmatched bases: 12. From germline, CDR1 is LNHDA and CDR2 SQIVND (reference sequence). As DNA, the CDR3 is TGTGCCAGTATCGACCGGGACAGGCCAGGGGGCTACACCTTC. Protein sequence: CASIDRDRPGGYTF.

With regard to this clone: Different DNA sequences within this sample yield the same CDR3. The CDR3 here is CASSPGTGNEKLFF. As DNA, the CDR3 is TGCGCCAGCAGCCCAGGGACAGGGAATGAAAAACTGTTTTTT. The chain employs TRBV5-1 and TRBJ1-4; TRBD1 aligns across 9 bases. The trim removed 4 bases at V and 5 bases at J, leaving 3 bases unmatched. The CDR3 is made up of 14 amino acids. Looked up from germline, CDR1 is SGHRS and CDR2 is YFSETQ.

The V call is TRBV7-3, the J call TRBJ2-5; TRBD2 agrees at 7 bases. The CDR3 is 16 residues long. The junction had 9 bases not matched to a gene; V was cut back by 0 bases and J by 5 bases. Germline values: CDR1 SGHTA, CDR2 FQGTGA. CDR3 sequence: CASSLTATGGWETQYF. CDR3 DNA sequence: TGTGCCAGCAGCTTAACCGCAACCGGGGGGTGGGAGACCCAGTACTTC.

This clone was found once. This sequence joins TRBV4-1 and TRBJ1-2; 9 nucleotides line up with TRBD1. This CDR3 is 15 amino acids long. Germline CDR1 and CDR2: MGHRA and YSYEKL. Trimming removed 1 base from V and 5 bases from J; junction bases left unmatched: 5. The CDR3 sequence: CASSQGQGDWYGYTF. CDR3 in DNA: TGCGCCAGCAGCCAAGGACAGGGGGATTGGTATGGCTACACCTTC.